These T cell receptor beta chains were read from a single sample in a study of blood T cell repertoires in COVID-19. The protocol was immunoSEQ multiplex PCR, while the TCRdb copy is restricted to in-frame clones and leaves out a portion. The sample contains about 200,000 clones, roughly 94% of which appear only once. Sequences were obtained from peripheral blood. The receptors originated from a man under 40 with COVID-19, enrolled during active disease. Each CDR3 is given with its conserved first and last residue. A D gene is named only where the DNA matches it firmly. Rows give clone size only sometimes, using once, few, many, or a class for an expanded clone.

>TRBD1|TRBJ2-3|once|TRBV5-1
CASSGVDGTARTDTQYF
TGCGCCAGCAGCGGGGTGGATGGGACAGCCCGCACAGATACGCAGTATTTT
>NA|TRBJ1-2|once|TRBV3-1/TRBV3-2
CASSLQGQGPYGYTF
TGTGCCAGCAGCCTCCAAGGGCAGGGTCCCTATGGCTACACCTTC
>NA|TRBJ1-4|NA|TRBV9
CASSVVRGAGREKLFF
TGTGCCAGCAGCGTAGTTCGGGGGGCAGGGCGGGAAAAACTGTTTTTT
>NA|TRBJ1-1|once|TRBV3-1/TRBV3-2
CASSHPGANTEAFF
TGTGCCAGCAGCCACCCAGGGGCGAACACTGAAGCTTTCTTT
>NA|TRBJ1-1|NA|TRBV11-2
CASSFSQDPGTEAFF
TGTGCCAGCAGCTTCTCCCAAGACCCGGGGACTGAAGCTTTCTTT
>NA|TRBJ2-3|NA|TRBV12-5
CASAIGTSTDTQYF
TGTGCTAGTGCCATAGGGACTAGCACAGATACGCAGTATTTT
>NA|TRBJ2-7|NA|TRBV12-3/TRBV12-4
CASSLNRGGQYF
TGTGCCAGCAGTTTGAATAGGGGCGGGCAGTACTTC
>TRBD1|TRBJ1-4|NA|TRBV2
CASSDDRANEKLFF
TGTGCCAGCAGTGACGACAGGGCTAATGAAAAACTGTTTTTT
>NA|TRBJ2-7|NA|TRBV19
CASSRSLMDISYEQYF
TGTGCCAGTAGTCGAAGCTTAATGGACATCTCCTACGAGCAGTACTTC
>NA|TRBJ2-1|NA|TRBV3-1/TRBV3-2
CASSQDPDFNEQFF
TGTGCCAGCAGCCAAGATCCGGACTTCAATGAGCAGTTCTTC
>TRBD1|TRBJ1-5|NA|TRBV19
CASSIARTGTNQPQHF
TGTGCCAGTAGTATAGCCCGGACAGGGACCAATCAGCCCCAGCATTTT
>NA|TRBJ1-5|NA|TRBV25-1
CASRPSGNQPQHF
TGTGCCAGCAGACCCAGTGGCAATCAGCCCCAGCATTTT
>NA|TRBJ2-3|once|TRBV12-3/TRBV12-4
CASSPYGDTQYF
TGTGCCAGCAGTCCTTACGGAGATACGCAGTATTTT
>TRBD1|TRBJ1-1|NA|TRBV18
CASSLGTGGNTEAFF
TGTGCCAGCTCCCTAGGGACAGGGGGAAACACTGAAGCTTTCTTT
>NA|TRBJ1-2|NA|TRBV6-1
CASSEAAGDVNYGYTF
TGTGCCAGCAGTGAAGCGGCAGGGGACGTCAACTATGGCTACACCTTC
>NA|TRBJ2-3|NA|TRBV21-1
CASSKVVEDRGPDTQYF
TGTGCCAGCAGCAAAGTGGTCGAGGACAGGGGGCCAGATACGCAGTATTTT
>TRBD1|TRBJ2-2|NA|TRBV30
CPGPWGQTIFYTGELFF
TGCCCTGGTCCATGGGGACAGACAATATTCTACACCGGGGAGCTGTTTTTT
>TRBD1|TRBJ1-1|NA|TRBV27
CASSLLMTGTTLGSEAFF
TGTGCCAGCAGTTTGCTGATGACAGGGACCACCCTGGGGTCTGAAGCTTTCTTT
>NA|TRBJ2-7|NA|TRBV6-5
CASSYKDRGEQYF
TGTGCCAGCAGTTACAAGGACCGGGGCGAGCAGTACTTC
>NA|TRBJ1-2|NA|TRBV6-6
CASSYLGQNYGYTF
TGTGCCAGCAGTTACTTGGGACAAAACTATGGCTACACCTTC
>TRBD1|TRBJ1-6|NA|TRBV7-9
CASSLGTGGNNSPLHF
TGTGCCAGCAGCTTAGGGACAGGGGGTAATAATTCACCCCTCCACTTT
>TRBD1|TRBJ2-6|NA|TRBV10-3
CAISLSQDRGTFSGANVLTF
TGTGCCATCAGCCTTTCACAGGACAGGGGCACCTTCTCTGGGGCCAACGTCCTGACTTTC
>TRBD1|TRBJ1-1|NA|TRBV6-5
CASSYSGQGNAFF
TGTGCCAGCAGTTACTCCGGACAGGGCAACGCTTTCTTT
>TRBD1|TRBJ2-7|NA|TRBV7-9
CASSLGQGATYEQYF
TGTGCCAGCAGCTTAGGTCAGGGGGCCACCTACGAGCAGTACTTC
>NA|TRBJ2-1|NA|TRBV5-1
CASSPEGGVYNEQFF
TGCGCCAGCAGCCCGGAGGGGGGGGTATACAATGAGCAGTTCTTC
>NA|TRBJ2-7|NA|TRBV2
CAALGDKKGVAYEQYF
TGTGCCGCCCTAGGGGACAAAAAAGGGGTTGCCTACGAGCAGTACTTC
>TRBD2|TRBJ2-5|NA|TRBV6-5
CASSYAGGNQETQYF
TGTGCCAGCAGTTACGCGGGGGGCAACCAAGAGACCCAGTACTTC
>NA|TRBJ2-5|NA|TRBV5-6
CASSFSETQYF
TGTGCCAGCAGCTTTAGCGAGACCCAGTACTTC
>TRBD1|TRBJ1-1|NA|TRBV7-2
CASSLAPQGATEAFF
TGTGCCAGCAGCTTAGCGCCACAGGGGGCCACTGAAGCTTTCTTT
>TRBD1|TRBJ1-5|NA|TRBV2
CASSVDRGPDRVGQPQHF
TGTGCCAGCAGTGTGGACAGGGGGCCGGATAGGGTCGGTCAGCCCCAGCATTTT
>TRBD1|TRBJ1-2|NA|TRBV6-5
CASSRDRGPEGYTF
TGTGCCAGCAGTCGGGACAGGGGGCCCGAAGGCTACACCTTC
>TRBD1|TRBJ1-1|NA|TRBV19
CASSERTGSTEAFF
TGTGCCAGTAGTGAAAGGACAGGGAGCACTGAAGCTTTCTTT
>NA|TRBJ1-4|NA|TRBV2
CASRGLGNEKLFF
TGTGCCAGCAGGGGACTCGGTAATGAAAAACTGTTTTTT
>TRBD2|TRBJ2-3|once|TRBV10-1
CASSETSGTPRDTQYF
TGCGCCAGCAGTGAAACTAGCGGGACCCCGCGGGATACGCAGTATTTT
>NA|TRBJ1-3|once|TRBV5-6
CASSLGPSSGNTIYF
TGTGCCAGCAGCTTGGGTCCGAGCTCTGGAAACACCATATATTTT